The clone carrying this TCR beta chain has only a few counts. What it recognizes is unknown. Prepared libraries of TCR beta cDNA carried unique molecular identifiers. From the PCR reads, TCRdb called clonotypes with MiXCR, one entry per CDR3 protein. The sample holds hundreds of thousands of distinct CDR3 sequences, roughly 30% seen once. The data stem from a study of post-analysis software for immune sequencing data. Findings and limits, study-wide: When the samples were clustered directly with F measure, those that had been prepared in the same batch showed strong co-clustering. When patients were compared with controls, about 5 TRBV segments were more frequent, TRBV5-6, TRBV5-1 and TRBV20-1 among them.

With 0 bases clipped from V and 6 bases from J, the junction kept 7 bases outside the gene matches. CDR3 length: 16 residues. CDR1 SGHAT and CDR2 FQNNGV come from the germline V gene. The specimen was blood. This chain uses TRBV11-2 with TRBJ2-3; 9 positions agree with TRBD2. This TCR came from a girl between 10 and 17 years old with multiple sclerosis. CDR3 residues: CASSLEVAGGRDTQYF. The CDR3 DNA follows: TGTGCCAGCAGCTTAGAGGTCGCGGGAGGGAGGGATACGCAGTATTTT.